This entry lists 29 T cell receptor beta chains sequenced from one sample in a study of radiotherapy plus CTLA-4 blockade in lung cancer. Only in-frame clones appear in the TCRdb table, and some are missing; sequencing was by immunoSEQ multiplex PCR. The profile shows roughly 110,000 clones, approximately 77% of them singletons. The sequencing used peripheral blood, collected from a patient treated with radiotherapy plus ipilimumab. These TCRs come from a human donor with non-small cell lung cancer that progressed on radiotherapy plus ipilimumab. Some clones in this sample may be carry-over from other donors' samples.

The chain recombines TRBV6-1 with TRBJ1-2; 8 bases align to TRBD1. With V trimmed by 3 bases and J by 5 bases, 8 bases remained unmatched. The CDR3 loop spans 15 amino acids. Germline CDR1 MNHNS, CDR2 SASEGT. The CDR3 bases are TGTGCCAGCAGTGATAGGACAGGGCAGGTATATGGCTACACCTTC. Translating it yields CASSDRTGQVYGYTF.

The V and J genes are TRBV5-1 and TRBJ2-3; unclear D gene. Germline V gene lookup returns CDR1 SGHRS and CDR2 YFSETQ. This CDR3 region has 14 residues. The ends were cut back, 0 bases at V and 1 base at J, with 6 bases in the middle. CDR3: CASSLVSGTDTQYF. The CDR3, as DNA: TGCGCCAGCAGCTTGGTGTCAGGCACAGATACGCAGTATTTT.

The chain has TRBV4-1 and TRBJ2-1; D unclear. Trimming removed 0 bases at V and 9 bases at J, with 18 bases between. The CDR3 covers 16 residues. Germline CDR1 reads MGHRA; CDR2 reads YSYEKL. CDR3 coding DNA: TGCGCCAGCAGCCAAGACGGGCTGAGGTACGTTAGTGAGCAGTTCTTC. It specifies CASSQDGLRYVSEQFF.

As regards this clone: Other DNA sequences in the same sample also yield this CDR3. The CDR3 loop reads CASSLGLAGGQETQYF. DNA for the CDR3: TGCGCCAGCAGCCTGGGACTAGCGGGGGGACAAGAGACCCAGTACTTC. The V and J genes are TRBV5-1 and TRBJ2-5, with 15 bases matching TRBD2. The CDR3 loop spans 16 amino acids. Per the germline V gene, CDR1 is SGHRS and CDR2 is YFSETQ. The ends lost 4 bases at V and 2 bases at J; junction bases unmatched: 3.

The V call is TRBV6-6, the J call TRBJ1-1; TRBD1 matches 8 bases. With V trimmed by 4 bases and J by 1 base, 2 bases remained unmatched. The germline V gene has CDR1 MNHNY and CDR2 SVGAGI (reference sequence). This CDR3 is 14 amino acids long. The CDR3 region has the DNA TGTGCCAGCAGTTTAGGGACAGGGAACACTGAAGCTTTCTTT. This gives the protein CASSLGTGNTEAFF.

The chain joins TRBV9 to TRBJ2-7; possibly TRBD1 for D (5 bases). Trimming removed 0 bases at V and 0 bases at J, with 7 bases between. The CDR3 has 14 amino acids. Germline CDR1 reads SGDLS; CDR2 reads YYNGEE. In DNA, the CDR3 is TGTGCCAGCAGCGTAGGGGGCTACTCCTACGAGCAGTACTTC. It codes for CASSVGGYSYEQYF.

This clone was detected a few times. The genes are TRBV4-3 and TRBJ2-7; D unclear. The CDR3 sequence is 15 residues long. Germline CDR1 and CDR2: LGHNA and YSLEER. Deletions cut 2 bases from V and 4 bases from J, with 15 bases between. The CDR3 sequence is CASSQLYLGSYEQYF. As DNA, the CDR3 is TGCGCCAGCAGCCAACTTTACTTAGGATCTTACGAGCAGTACTTC.

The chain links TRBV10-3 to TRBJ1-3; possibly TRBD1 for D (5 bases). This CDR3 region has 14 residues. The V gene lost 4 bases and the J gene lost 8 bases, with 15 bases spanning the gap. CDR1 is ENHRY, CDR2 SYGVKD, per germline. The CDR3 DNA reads TGTGCCATCAGTGGGGCCGGGACCCGGGACACCATATATTTT. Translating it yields CAISGAGTRDTIYF.

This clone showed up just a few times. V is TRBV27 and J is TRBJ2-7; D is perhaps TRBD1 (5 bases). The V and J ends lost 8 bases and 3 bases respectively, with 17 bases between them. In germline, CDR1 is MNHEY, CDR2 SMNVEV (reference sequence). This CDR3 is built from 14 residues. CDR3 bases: TGTGCCAGCGGTGAAGGGGTAATAGGCTACGAGCAGTACTTC. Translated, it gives CASGEGVIGYEQYF.

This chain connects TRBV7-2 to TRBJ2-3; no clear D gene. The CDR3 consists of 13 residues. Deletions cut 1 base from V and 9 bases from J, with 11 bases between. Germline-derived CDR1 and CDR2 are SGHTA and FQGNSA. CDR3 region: CASSLGNGQTQYF. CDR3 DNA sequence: TGTGCCAGCAGCTTAGGGAACGGGCAGACGCAGTATTTT.

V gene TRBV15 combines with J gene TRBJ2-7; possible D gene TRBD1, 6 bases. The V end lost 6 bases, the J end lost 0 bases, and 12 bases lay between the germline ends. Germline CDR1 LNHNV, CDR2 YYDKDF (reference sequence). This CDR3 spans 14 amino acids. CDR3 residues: CATRRDTNSYEQYF. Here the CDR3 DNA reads TGTGCCACCAGAAGGGACACCAACTCCTACGAGCAGTACTTC.

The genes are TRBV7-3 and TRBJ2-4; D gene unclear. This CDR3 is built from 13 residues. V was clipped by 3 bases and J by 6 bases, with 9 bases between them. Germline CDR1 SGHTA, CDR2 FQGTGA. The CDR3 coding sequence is TGTGCCAGCAGCTTCGGTTGGGGAAACATTCAGTACTTC. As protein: CASSFGWGNIQYF. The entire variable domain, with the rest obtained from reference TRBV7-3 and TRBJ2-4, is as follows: GAGVSQTPSNKVTEKGKYVELRCDPISGHTALYWYRQSLGQGPEFLIYFQGTGAADDSGLPNDRFFAVRPEGSVSTLKIQRTERGDSAVYLCASSFGWGNIQYFGAGTRLSVL.

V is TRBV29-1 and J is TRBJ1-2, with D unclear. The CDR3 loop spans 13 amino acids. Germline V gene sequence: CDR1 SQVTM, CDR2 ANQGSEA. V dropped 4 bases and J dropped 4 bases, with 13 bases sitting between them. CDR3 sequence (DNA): TGCAGCGTTGTTTTCAGTGCCAGCTATGGCTACACCTTC. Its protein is CSVVFSASYGYTF.

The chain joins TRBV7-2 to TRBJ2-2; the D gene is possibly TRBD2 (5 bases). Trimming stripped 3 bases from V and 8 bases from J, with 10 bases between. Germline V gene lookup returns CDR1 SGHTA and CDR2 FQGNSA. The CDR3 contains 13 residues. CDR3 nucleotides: TGTGCCAGCAGCTTTGAGAGCGGTGGGGAGCTGTTTTTT. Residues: CASSFESGGELFF.

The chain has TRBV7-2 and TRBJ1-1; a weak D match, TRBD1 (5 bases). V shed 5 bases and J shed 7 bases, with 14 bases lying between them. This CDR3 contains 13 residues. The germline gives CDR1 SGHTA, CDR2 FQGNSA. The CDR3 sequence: CASSRDWGFEAFF. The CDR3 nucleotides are TGTGCCAGCAGCCGGGACTGGGGTTTTGAAGCTTTCTTT.

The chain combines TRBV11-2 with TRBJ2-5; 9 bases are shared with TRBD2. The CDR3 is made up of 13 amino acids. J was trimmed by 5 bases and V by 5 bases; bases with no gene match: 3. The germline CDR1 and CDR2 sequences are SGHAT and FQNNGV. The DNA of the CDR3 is TGTGCCAGCAGCCGGACTAGCGTGGAGACCCAGTACTTC. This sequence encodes CASSRTSVETQYF.

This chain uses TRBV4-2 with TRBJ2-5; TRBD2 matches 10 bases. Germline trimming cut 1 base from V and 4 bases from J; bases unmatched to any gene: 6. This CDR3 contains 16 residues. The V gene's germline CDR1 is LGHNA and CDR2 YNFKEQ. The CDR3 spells CASSQGLSGGAETQYF. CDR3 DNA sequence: TGTGCCAGCAGCCAAGGTCTGAGCGGGGGGGCAGAGACCCAGTACTTC.

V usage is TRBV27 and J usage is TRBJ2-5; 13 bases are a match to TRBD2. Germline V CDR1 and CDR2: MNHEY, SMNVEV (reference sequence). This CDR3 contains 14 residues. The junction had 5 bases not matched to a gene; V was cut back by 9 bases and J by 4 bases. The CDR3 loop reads CARTRLAGGETQYF. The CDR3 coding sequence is TGTGCCAGGACGCGACTAGCGGGGGGAGAGACCCAGTACTTC.

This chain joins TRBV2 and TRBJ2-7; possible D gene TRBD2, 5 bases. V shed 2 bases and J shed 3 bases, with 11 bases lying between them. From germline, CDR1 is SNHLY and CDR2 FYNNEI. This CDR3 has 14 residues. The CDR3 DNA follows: TGTGCCAGCAGTGAACCGGGAAACGGCTACGAGCAGTACTTC. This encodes CASSEPGNGYEQYF.

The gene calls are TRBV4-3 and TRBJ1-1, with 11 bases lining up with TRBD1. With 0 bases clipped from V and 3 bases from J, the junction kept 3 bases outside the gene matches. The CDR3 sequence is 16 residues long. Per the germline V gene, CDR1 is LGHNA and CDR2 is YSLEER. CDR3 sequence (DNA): TGCGCCAGCAGCCAAGATAGGACAGGGGGCGACACTGAAGCTTTCTTT. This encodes CASSQDRTGGDTEAFF.

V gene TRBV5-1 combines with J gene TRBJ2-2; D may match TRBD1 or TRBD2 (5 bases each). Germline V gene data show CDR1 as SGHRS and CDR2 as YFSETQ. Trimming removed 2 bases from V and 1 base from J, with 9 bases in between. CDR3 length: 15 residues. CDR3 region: CASSFGTVNTGELFF. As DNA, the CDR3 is TGCGCCAGCAGCTTCGGGACGGTGAACACCGGGGAGCTGTTTTTT. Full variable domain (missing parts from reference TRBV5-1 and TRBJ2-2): KAGVTQTPRYLIKTRGQQVTLSCSPISGHRSVSWYQQTPGQGLQFLFEYFSETQRNKGNFPGRFSGRQFSNSRSEMNVSTLELGDSALYLCASSFGTVNTGELFFGEGSRLTVL.

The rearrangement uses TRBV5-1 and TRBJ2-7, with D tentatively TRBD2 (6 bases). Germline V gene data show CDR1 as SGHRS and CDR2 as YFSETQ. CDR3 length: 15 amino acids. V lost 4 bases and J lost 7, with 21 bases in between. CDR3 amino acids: CASSPRGPGLYEQYF. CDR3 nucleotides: TGCGCCAGCAGCCCCCGGGGCCCGGGACTCTATGAGCAGTACTTC. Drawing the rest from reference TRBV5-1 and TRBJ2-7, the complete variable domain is KAGVTQTPRYLIKTRGQQVTLSCSPISGHRSVSWYQQTPGQGLQFLFEYFSETQRNKGNFPGRFSGRQFSNSRSEMNVSTLELGDSALYLCASSPRGPGLYEQYFGPGTRLTVT.

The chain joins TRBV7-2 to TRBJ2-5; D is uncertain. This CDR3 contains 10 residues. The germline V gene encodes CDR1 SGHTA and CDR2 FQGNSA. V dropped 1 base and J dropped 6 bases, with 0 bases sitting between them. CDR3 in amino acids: CASSLETQYF. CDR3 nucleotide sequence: TGTGCCAGCAGCTTAGAGACCCAGTACTTC.

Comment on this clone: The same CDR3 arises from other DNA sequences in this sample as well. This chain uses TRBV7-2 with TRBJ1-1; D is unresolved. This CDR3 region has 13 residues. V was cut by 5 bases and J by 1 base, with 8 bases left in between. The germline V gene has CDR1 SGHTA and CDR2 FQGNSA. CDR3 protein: CASSLGRNTEAFF. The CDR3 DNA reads TGTGCCAGCAGCCTAGGTCGGAACACTGAAGCTTTCTTT.

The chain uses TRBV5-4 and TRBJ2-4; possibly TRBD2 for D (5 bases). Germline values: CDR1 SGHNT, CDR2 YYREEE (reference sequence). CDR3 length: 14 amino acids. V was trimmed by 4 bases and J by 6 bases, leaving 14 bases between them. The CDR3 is CASSGPGSRNIQYF. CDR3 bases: TGTGCCAGCAGCGGTCCGGGGTCGAGAAACATTCAGTACTTC.

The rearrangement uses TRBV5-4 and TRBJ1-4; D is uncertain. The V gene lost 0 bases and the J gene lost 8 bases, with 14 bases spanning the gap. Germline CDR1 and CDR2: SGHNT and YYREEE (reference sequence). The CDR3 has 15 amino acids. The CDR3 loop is CASSLGSAGGEKLFF. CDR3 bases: TGTGCCAGCAGCTTGGGGTCGGCCGGAGGCGAAAAACTGTTTTTT.

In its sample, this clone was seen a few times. CDR3 protein: CASSQGSRETQYF. The CDR3 DNA follows: TGTGCCAGCAGCCAAGGGAGCAGGGAGACCCAGTACTTC. The V gene is TRBV14, the J gene TRBJ2-5; D is undetermined. V was trimmed by 1 base and J by 5 bases, leaving 8 bases between them. The CDR3 is 13 amino acids. Per germline, CDR1 SGHDN and CDR2 FVKESK.

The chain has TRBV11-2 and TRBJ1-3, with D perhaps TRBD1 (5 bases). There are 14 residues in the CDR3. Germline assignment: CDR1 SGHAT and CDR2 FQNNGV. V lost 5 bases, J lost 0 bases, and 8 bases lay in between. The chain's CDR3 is CASSRQISGNTIYF. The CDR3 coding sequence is TGTGCCAGCAGCCGACAGATCTCTGGAAACACCATATATTTT.

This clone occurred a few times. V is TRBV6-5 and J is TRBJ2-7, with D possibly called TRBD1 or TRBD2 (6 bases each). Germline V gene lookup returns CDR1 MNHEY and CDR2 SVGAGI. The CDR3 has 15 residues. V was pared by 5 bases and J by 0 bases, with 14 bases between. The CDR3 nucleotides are TGTGCCAGCAGTCAGGACGGGGGCAGCTCCTACGAGCAGTACTTC. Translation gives CASSQDGGSSYEQYF.